The sequence of this T cell receptor (beta chain) was determined in a study of T cells in Graves' hyperthyroidism and ophthalmopathy. The CDR3 is 18 residues long. Germline V gene data show CDR1 as SGHTS and CDR2 as YDEGEE. With respect to this clonotype: This may come from a read error, since a much larger clone is one base off.

TCR beta CDR3 regions were amplified from RNA. Using the HTBI primer set, a first-round RT-PCR was run on the TCR CDR3. One entry per CDR3 protein, called by TCRdb with MiXCR from the multiplex PCR reads. The table has more than 100,000 distinct CDR3 sequences, less than 55% seen once. The genes are TRBV5-8 and TRBJ2-2; 11 nucleotides agree with TRBD2. The sample comprised blood. This receptor was obtained from a man aged 35 to 55 with Graves' hyperthyroidism. CDR3 amino acids: CAGSSHLGLADNTGELFF. DNA of the CDR3: TGTGCCGGCAGCTCCCACCTGGGACTAGCGGACAACACCGGGGAGCTGTTTTTT.